One sample yielded the 11 T cell receptor beta chains listed below, sequenced in a study of shared clonotypes between healthy human individuals. The data were produced by immunoSEQ multiplex PCR, yet TCRdb's version contains in-frame clones alone and is incomplete. The data contain roughly 300,000 clones, about 73% of them singletons. The sequenced material came from memory CD4+ T cells sorted from blood. Specified subset: CD45RA-negative fraction. The receptors here all came from a man younger than 40 in good health.

This chain connects TRBV7-8 to TRBJ2-7; possibly TRBD2 for D (6 bases). V was cut by 1 base and J by 6 bases, with 13 bases left in between. The V gene's germline CDR1 is SGHVS and CDR2 FQNEAQ. The CDR3 covers 14 residues. DNA for the CDR3: TGTGCCAGCAGCTTAGTGCTCCGGGACTCCGAGCAGTACTTC. Amino acids: CASSLVLRDSEQYF. The whole variable domain, filled in from reference TRBV7-8 and TRBJ2-7, reads GAGVSQSPRYKVAKRGQDVALRCDPISGHVSLFWYQQALGQGPEFLTYFQNEAQLDKSGLPSDRFFAERPEGSVSTLKIQRTQQEDSAVYLCASSLVLRDSEQYFGPGTRLTVT.

This clone was seen a handful of times. The genes are TRBV10-3 and TRBJ2-7; 8 bases match TRBD2. This CDR3 is built from 15 residues. Germline lookup yields CDR1 ENHRY and CDR2 SYGVKD. V gave up 8 bases and J gave up 4 bases; unmatched junction bases: 13. The CDR3 here is CAIGGRASGSYEQYF. CDR3 in DNA: TGTGCCATCGGGGGGAGGGCTAGCGGGTCATACGAGCAGTACTTC.

The chain combines TRBV28 with TRBJ2-2; no reliable D call. CDR1 is MDHEN, CDR2 SYDVKM, per germline. This CDR3 spans 13 amino acids. The ends were cut back, 1 base at V and 7 bases at J, with 7 bases in the middle. CDR3 sequence (DNA): TGTGCCAGCAGTTTATTGGCTGTCGGGGAGCTGTTTTTT. It codes for CASSLLAVGELFF.

In this sample, this clone turned up once. The chain has TRBV28 and TRBJ1-5; 8 nucleotides line up with TRBD1. V shed 3 bases, J shed 6 bases, and the junction held 16 bases outside the gene matches. The CDR3 covers 18 residues. Germline values: CDR1 MDHEN, CDR2 SYDVKM. The CDR3 DNA follows: TGTGCCAGCAGTTTTAGGTCTCAGGCCCTGACAGGGGCTCAGCCCCAGCATTTT. Translating gives CASSFRSQALTGAQPQHF.

V and J are TRBV2 and TRBJ2-7, with 7 positions matching TRBD2. J was trimmed by 2 bases and V by 2 bases; bases with no gene match: 3. The CDR3 spans 14 residues. Germline V lookup: CDR1 SNHLY, CDR2 FYNNEI. The CDR3 region has the DNA TGTGCCAGCAGTGAACGAGGACTAGCCTACGAGCAGTACTTC. Translation gives CASSERGLAYEQYF.

This clone appeared a few times. This CDR3 reads CASSELAVYYEQYF. In DNA form, the CDR3 reads TGTGCCAGCAGCGAACTAGCGGTGTATTACGAGCAGTACTTC. The chain combines TRBV7-2 with TRBJ2-7; 8 bases line up with TRBD2. CDR1 SGHTA and CDR2 FQGNSA come from the germline V gene. The junction had 7 bases not matched to a gene; V was cut back by 5 bases and J by 4 bases. The CDR3 runs 14 residues. The variable domain in full, with the rest retrieved from reference TRBV7-2 and TRBJ2-7, is GAGVSQSPSNKVTEKGKDVELRCDPISGHTALYWYRQSLGQGLEFLIYFQGNSAPDKSGLPSDRFSAERTGGSVSTLTIQRTQQEDSAVYLCASSELAVYYEQYFGPGTRLTVT.

The V call is TRBV19, the J call TRBJ1-2; D ambiguous. Trimming shortened V by 7 bases and J by 0 bases, and 9 bases separated the two germline ends. The CDR3 is 13 residues long. Germline assignment: CDR1 LNHDA and CDR2 SQIVND (reference sequence). In DNA form, the CDR3 reads TGTGCCAGTAACGGTGGGACTAACTATGGCTACACCTTC. This codes for CASNGGTNYGYTF.

This sequence joins TRBV19 and TRBJ2-7, with D possibly matching TRBD2 (6 bases). This CDR3 is 15 amino acids long. Trimming pared 3 bases from V and 2 bases from J, leaving 14 bases between. Germline V gives CDR1 LNHDA, CDR2 SQIVND (reference sequence). DNA of the CDR3: TGTGCCAGTAGTATTAGGTGGCTAGCGCCCTACGAGCAGTACTTC. This gives the protein CASSIRWLAPYEQYF.

The rearrangement links TRBV7-8 to TRBJ2-6; D gene uncertain. There are 15 residues in the CDR3. Trimming left V 2 bases short and J 6 bases short, with 11 bases between. Germline CDR1 SGHVS, CDR2 FQNEAQ. DNA of the CDR3: TGTGCCAGCAGCTTAAGGTCGACGGCGGCCAACGTCCTGACTTTC. Its translation: CASSLRSTAANVLTF.

This clone showed up just a few times. The chain recombines TRBV6-1 with TRBJ2-7; D remains ambiguous. V lost 5 bases, J lost 12 bases, and 17 bases lay in between. Germline V gives CDR1 MNHNS, CDR2 SASEGT. This CDR3 is 12 amino acids long. CDR3 sequence reads: CASSKSRAWAYF. Written as DNA, the CDR3 is TGTGCCAGCAGTAAGTCTAGGGCTTGGGCGTACTTC.

The rearrangement joins TRBV5-1 to TRBJ2-1; 9 positions agree with TRBD2. J lost 7 bases, V lost 1 base, and 6 bases had no gene match. Per germline, CDR1 SGHRS and CDR2 YFSETQ. This CDR3 region has 15 residues. The DNA of the CDR3 is TGCGCCAGCAGCTTGATTAGCGGGAGTGTGAATGAGCAGTTCTTC. Translating gives CASSLISGSVNEQFF.